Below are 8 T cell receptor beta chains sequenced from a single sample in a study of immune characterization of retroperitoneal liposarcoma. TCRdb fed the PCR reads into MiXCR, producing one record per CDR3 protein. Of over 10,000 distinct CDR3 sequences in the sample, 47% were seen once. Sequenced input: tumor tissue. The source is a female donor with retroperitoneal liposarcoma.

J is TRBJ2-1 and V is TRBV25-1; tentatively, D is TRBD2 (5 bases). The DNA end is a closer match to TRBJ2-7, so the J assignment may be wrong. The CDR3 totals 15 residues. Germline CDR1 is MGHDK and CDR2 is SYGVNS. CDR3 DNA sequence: TGTGCCAGCAAGCGGACTGGAGGCTCCTACAATGAGCAGTACTTC. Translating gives CASKRTGGSYNEQYF.

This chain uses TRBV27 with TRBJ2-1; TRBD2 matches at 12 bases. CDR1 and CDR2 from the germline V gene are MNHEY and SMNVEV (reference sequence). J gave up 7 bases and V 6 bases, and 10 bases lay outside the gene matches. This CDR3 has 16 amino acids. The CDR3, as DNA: TGTGCCAGCAGCTCGGGGAGACTAGCGGGAGAGAATGAGCAGTTCTTC. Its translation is CASSSGRLAGENEQFF.

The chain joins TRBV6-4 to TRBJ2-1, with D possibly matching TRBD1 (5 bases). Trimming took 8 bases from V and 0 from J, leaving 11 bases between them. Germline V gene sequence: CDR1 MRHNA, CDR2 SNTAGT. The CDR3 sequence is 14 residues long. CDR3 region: CASRQFSSYNEQFF. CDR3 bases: TGTGCCAGCCGACAGTTCAGCTCCTACAATGAGCAGTTCTTC.

The CDR3 bases are TGTGCCAGCAGCTTAAAGGGAGGGCATAGCGACTACGAGCAGTTCTTC. Its translation: CASSLKGGHSDYEQFF. The chain is built from TRBV7-2 and TRBJ2-1; 7 bases map to TRBD2. The germline V gene has CDR1 SGHTA and CDR2 FQGNSA. The CDR3 loop spans 16 amino acids. With 2 bases clipped from V and 10 bases from J, the junction kept 14 bases outside the gene matches.

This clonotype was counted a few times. CDR3 in amino acids: CASSEFRGTNTGELFF. In DNA, the CDR3 is TGCGCCAGCAGTGAATTTAGAGGGACGAACACCGGGGAGCTGTTTTTT. The chain is built from TRBV10-1 and TRBJ2-2, with a possible D match to TRBD2 (5 bases). The CDR3 covers 16 residues. In germline, CDR1 is WNHNN, CDR2 SYGVQD (reference sequence). With 3 bases removed from V and 0 bases from J, the gap between germline ends came to 11 bases.

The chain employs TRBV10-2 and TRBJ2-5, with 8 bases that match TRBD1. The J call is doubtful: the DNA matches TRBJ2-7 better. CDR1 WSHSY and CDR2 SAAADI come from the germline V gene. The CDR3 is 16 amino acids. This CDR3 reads CASSESQGTGDYEQYF. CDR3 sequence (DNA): TGCGCCAGCAGTGAGTCTCAAGGGACAGGAGATTACGAGCAGTACTTC.

CDR3 sequence reads: CASGIRLAGGREQYF. The CDR3 DNA reads TGTGCCAGCGGAATCCGACTAGCGGGGGGGCGTGAGCAGTACTTC. The V gene is TRBV6-1, the J gene TRBJ2-5, with TRBD2 matching 14 bases. This CDR3 spans 15 amino acids. V lost 8 bases to trimming and J lost 11 bases; unmatched junction nucleotides: 13. Germline V CDR1 and CDR2: MNHNS, SASEGT.

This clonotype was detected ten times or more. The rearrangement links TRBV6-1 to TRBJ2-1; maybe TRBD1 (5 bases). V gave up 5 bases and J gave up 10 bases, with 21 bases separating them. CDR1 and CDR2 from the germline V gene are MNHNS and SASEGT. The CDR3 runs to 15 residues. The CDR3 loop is CASSSPRRTRYEQFF. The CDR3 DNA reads TGTGCCAGCAGTTCCCCTCGCAGGACACGGTACGAGCAGTTCTTC.